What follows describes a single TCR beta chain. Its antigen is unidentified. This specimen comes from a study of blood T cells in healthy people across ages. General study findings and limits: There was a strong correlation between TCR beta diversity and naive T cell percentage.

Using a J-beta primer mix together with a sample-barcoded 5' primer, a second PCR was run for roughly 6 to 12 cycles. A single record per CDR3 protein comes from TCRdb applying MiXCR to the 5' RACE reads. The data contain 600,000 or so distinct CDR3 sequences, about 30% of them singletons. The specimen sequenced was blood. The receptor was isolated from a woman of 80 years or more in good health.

CDR3 nucleotide sequence: TGTGCCAGCAGTCGGCAGGGAGGTAGCAATCAGCCCCAGCATTTT. Amino acids: CASSRQGGSNQPQHF. The rearrangement links TRBV6-2 or TRBV6-3 to TRBJ1-5, with D tentatively TRBD1 (5 bases). Germline CDR1 is MNHEY and CDR2 is SVGEGT. This CDR3 region has 15 residues. The ends were cut back, 5 bases at V and 0 bases at J, with 11 bases in the middle.